These 8 T cell receptor beta chains were sequenced from one sample in a study of OX40 agonist ivuxolimab in advanced cancers. The protocol was immunoSEQ multiplex PCR, while the TCRdb copy is restricted to in-frame clones and leaves out a portion. The sample yields about 83,000 clones, roughly nine tenths seen once. Material: CD4+ or CD8+ T cells sorted from blood, obtained in a trial of the OX40 agonist ivuxolimab. These receptors originate from an adult with an advanced solid tumor such as melanoma, head and neck, liver or kidney cancer.

CDR3 coding DNA: TGTGCCAGCAGCTCTATCACCGGGGAGCTGTTTTTT. Residues: CASSSITGELFF. The chain joins TRBV13 to TRBJ2-2; D not certain. Trimming took 4 bases from V and 4 from J, leaving 4 bases between them. Germline V gene lookup returns CDR1 PRHDT and CDR2 FYEKMQ (reference sequence). The CDR3 contains 12 residues.

The rearrangement uses TRBV27 and TRBJ1-2; D not resolved. V was trimmed by 3 bases and J by 3 bases, leaving 11 bases between them. The CDR3 consists of 14 residues. The germline gives CDR1 MNHEY, CDR2 SMNVEV (reference sequence). The chain's CDR3 is CASSLAPGDYGYTF. For the CDR3, the DNA is TGTGCCAGCAGTTTGGCCCCCGGGGACTATGGCTACACCTTC.

The V gene is TRBV28, the J gene TRBJ2-5; possible D gene TRBD2, 5 bases. The CDR3 is 13 residues long. The germline CDR1 and CDR2 sequences are MDHEN and SYDVKM. The V end was cut by 8 bases, the J end by 1 base, with 11 bases between. This CDR3 reads CASHDGVQETQYF. The CDR3 DNA is TGTGCCAGCCACGACGGGGTCCAAGAGACCCAGTACTTC. Using reference TRBV28 and TRBJ2-5 for the parts outside the CDR3, the full variable domain is DVKVTQSSRYLVKRTGEKVFLECVQDMDHENMFWYRQDPGLGLRLIYFSYDVKMKEKGDIPEGYSVSREKKERFSLILESASTNQTSMYLCASHDGVQETQYFGPGTRLLVL.

V usage is TRBV12-5 and J usage is TRBJ1-5; no definite D call. CDR3 size: 11 residues. Germline V gene lookup returns CDR1 LGHNT and CDR2 FRNRAP. The ends were cut back, 2 bases at V and 4 bases at J, with 0 bases in the middle. The CDR3 spells CASGLNQPQHF. DNA for the CDR3: TGTGCTAGTGGTTTGAATCAGCCCCAGCATTTT.

The chain employs TRBV6-6 and TRBJ2-7; no clear D gene. The ends were cut back, 2 bases at V and 6 bases at J, with 8 bases in the middle. Germline V lookup: CDR1 MNHNY, CDR2 SVGAGI (reference sequence). This CDR3 has 12 amino acids. CDR3 in amino acids: CASSYAPGEQYV. In nucleotides, the CDR3 is TGTGCCAGCAGTTACGCCCCAGGCGAGCAGTACGTC.

A single count supports this clone. Written as DNA, the CDR3 is TGCAGCGTTGGGGGTGGACTAGAAGTGAGAAGCTCCTACAATGAGCAGTTCTTC. This codes for CSVGGGLEVRSSYNEQFF. This chain joins TRBV29-1 and TRBJ2-1; TRBD2 aligns across 7 bases. Germline CDR1 is SQVTM and CDR2 is ANQGSEA. Trimming cost V 4 bases and J 0 bases; bases outside gene matches: 15. The CDR3 loop spans 18 amino acids.

The chain recombines TRBV6-5 with TRBJ2-1; D is perhaps TRBD2 (7 bases). The germline CDR1 and CDR2 sequences are MNHEY and SVGAGI. The CDR3 has 16 residues. V was trimmed by 0 bases and J by 6 bases, leaving 15 bases between them. DNA for the CDR3: TGTGCCAGCAGTTACTCGAGGGGGGGGCTTGTCAATGAGCAGTTCTTC. Amino acids: CASSYSRGGLVNEQFF.

This sequence joins TRBV28 and TRBJ1-3, with D unresolved. This CDR3 spans 12 amino acids. Germline values: CDR1 MDHEN, CDR2 SYDVKM. V lost 3 bases to trimming and J lost 7 bases, with 7 bases between them. CDR3 loop: CASSFNPNTIYF. DNA of the CDR3: TGTGCCAGCAGTTTCAACCCGAACACCATATATTTT.